The rows below give T cell receptor beta chains drawn from one sample of a study of lung T cells in sarcoidosis with Löfgren's syndrome. Each CDR3 protein is one row after TCRdb ran MiXCR on the reads. In the table there are 15,000 to 25,000 distinct CDR3 sequences, 21% of which are singletons. Sequencing used CD4+ T cells from bronchoalveolar lavage. The receptors were gathered from a human donor with sarcoidosis (Löfgren's syndrome or another form), or a control subject (not recorded which). The CDR3 runs from the conserved cysteine through the conserved F or W. A D gene is named only where the DNA matches it firmly. Size is stated for part of the rows, as once, few or many counts, or as a class when the clone is expanded.

.	TRBV12-5	TRBJ1-1	.	CASMGGAEAFF	TGTGCTAGCATGGGGGGCGCTGAAGCTTTCTTT
.	TRBV29-1	TRBJ1-1	.	CSVVGDPGSAEAFF	TGCAGCGTTGTGGGGGACCCCGGCAGCGCTGAAGCTTTCTTT
.	TRBV30	TRBJ2-5	few	CAGAYQETQYF	TGTGCAGGCGCGTATCAAGAGACCCAGTACTTC
.	TRBV20-1	TRBJ1-2	many	CSAPPPSGYGYTF	TGCAGTGCCCCCCCTCCTTCGGGCTATGGCTACACCTTC
.	TRBV7-9	TRBJ2-1	many	CASSFTGFYNEQFF	TGTGCCAGCAGCTTTACAGGGTTCTACAATGAGCAGTTCTTC
TRBD1	TRBV6-1	TRBJ1-2	medium-sized	CASSDYDRDSGYTF	TGTGCCAGCAGTGATTACGACAGGGATAGTGGCTACACCTTC
.	TRBV6-2/TRBV6-3	TRBJ2-1	.	CASMGLASYNEQFF	TGTGCCAGCATGGGCCTAGCGTCCTACAATGAGCAGTTCTTC
.	TRBV19	TRBJ2-6	many	CASSIQALPGANVLTF	TGTGCCAGTAGTATACAAGCGCTCCCTGGGGCCAACGTCCTGACTTTC
.	TRBV9	TRBJ1-1	.	CASSVSPNTEAFF	TGTGCCAGCAGCGTCTCTCCGAACACTGAAGCTTTCTTT
.	TRBV27	TRBJ2-7	medium-sized	CASSRTDTYEQYF	TGTGCCAGCAGTCGGACGGATACCTACGAGCAGTACTTC
.	TRBV2	TRBJ2-5	.	CASSRGQETQYF	TGTGCCAGCAGTAGGGGTCAAGAGACCCAGTACTTC
.	TRBV27	TRBJ2-7	medium-sized	CASKLRDGFYEQYF	TGTGCCAGTAAACTTCGGGACGGTTTCTACGAGCAGTACTTC
TRBD2	TRBV18	TRBJ2-1	many	CASSPLAVSGGNEQFF	TGTGCCAGCTCACCACTAGCGGTCTCGGGGGGCAATGAGCAGTTCTTC
.	TRBV4-3	TRBJ1-2	.	CASSQDRDIYGYTF	TGCGCCAGCAGCCAAGACCGGGACATATACGGCTACACCTTC
.	TRBV9	TRBJ1-1	few	CASSEFQGETEAFF	TGTGCCAGCAGCGAATTTCAAGGAGAAACTGAAGCTTTCTTT
.	TRBV7-3	TRBJ2-1	.	CASSLRGGTVSWVF	TGTGCCAGCAGCTTAAGGGGGGGGACAGTGTCCTGGGTCTTC
.	TRBV4-3	TRBJ1-5	.	CASSQEARNQPQHF	TGCGCCAGCAGCCAAGAAGCTAGGAATCAGCCCCAGCATTTT